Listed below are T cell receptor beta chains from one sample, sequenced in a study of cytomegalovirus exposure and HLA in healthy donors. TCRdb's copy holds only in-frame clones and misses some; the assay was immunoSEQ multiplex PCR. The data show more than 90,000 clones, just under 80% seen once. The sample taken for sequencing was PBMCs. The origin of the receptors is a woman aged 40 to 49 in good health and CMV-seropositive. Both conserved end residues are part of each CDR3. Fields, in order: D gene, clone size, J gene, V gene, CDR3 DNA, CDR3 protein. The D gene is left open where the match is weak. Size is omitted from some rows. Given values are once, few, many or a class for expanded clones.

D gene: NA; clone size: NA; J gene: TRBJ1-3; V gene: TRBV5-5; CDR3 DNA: TGTGCCAGCAGCTTGACATCTGGAAACACCATATATTTT; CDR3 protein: CASSLTSGNTIYF
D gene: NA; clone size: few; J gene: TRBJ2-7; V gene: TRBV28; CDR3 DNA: TGTGCCAGCAGTAAAACAGTAAACTCCTACGAGCAGTACTTC; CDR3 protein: CASSKTVNSYEQYF
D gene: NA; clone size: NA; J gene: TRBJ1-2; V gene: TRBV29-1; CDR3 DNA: TGCAGCGTTGCCGGTAACTATGGCTACACCTTC; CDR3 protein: CSVAGNYGYTF
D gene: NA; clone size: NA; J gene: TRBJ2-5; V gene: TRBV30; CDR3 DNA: TGTGCCTGGAGTCTGGGTTCGGTCGGGGAGACCCAGTACTTC; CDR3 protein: CAWSLGSVGETQYF
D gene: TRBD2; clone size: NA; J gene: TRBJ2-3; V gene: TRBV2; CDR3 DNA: TGTGTCAGCAGCGGTCGGACCGGGGACTACCTCACAGATACGCAGTATTTT; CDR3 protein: CVSSGRTGDYLTDTQYF
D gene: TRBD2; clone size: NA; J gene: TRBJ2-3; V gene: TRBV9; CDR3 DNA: TGTGCCAGCAGCGTAGCAGCGGGAGTCTCAGATACGCAGTATTTT; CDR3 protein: CASSVAAGVSDTQYF
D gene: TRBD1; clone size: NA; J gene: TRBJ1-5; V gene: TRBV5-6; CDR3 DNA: TGTGCCAGCAGCTCCAGGGGGCTGTATGGCAATCAGCCCCAGCATTTT; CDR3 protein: CASSSRGLYGNQPQHF
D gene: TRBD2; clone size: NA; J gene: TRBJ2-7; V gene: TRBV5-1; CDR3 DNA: TGCGCCAGCAGCTTGGGCCCTGGGGGGGACTACGAGCAGTACTTC; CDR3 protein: CASSLGPGGDYEQYF
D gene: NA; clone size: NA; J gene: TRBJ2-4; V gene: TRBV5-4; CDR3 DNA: TGTGCCAGCAGCTTGGGGCAGGAAAACATTCAGTACTTC; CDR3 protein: CASSLGQENIQYF
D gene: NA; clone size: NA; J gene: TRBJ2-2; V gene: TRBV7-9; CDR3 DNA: TGTGCCAGCAGCGCCTCCTTCACAGTGAACACCGGGGAGCTGTTTTTT; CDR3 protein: CASSASFTVNTGELFF
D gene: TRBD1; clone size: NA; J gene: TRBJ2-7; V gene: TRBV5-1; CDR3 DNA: TGCGCCAGCAGCTGGGGGACAGGGACGGGCGAGCAGTACTTC; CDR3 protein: CASSWGTGTGEQYF
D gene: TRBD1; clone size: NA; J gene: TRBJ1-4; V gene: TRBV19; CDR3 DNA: TGTGCCAGTAGCTCCGGGACAGAGACAACTAATGAAAAACTGTTTTTT; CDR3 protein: CASSSGTETTNEKLFF
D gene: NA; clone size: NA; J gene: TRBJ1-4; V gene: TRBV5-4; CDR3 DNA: TGTGCCAGCAGCTTGGCGGGGGGCGGTGATGAAAAACTGTTTTTT; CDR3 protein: CASSLAGGGDEKLFF
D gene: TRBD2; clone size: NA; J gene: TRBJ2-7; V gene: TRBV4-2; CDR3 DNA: TGTGCCAGCAGCCAAGAGGCCGGCGGGAGCGGGGAGCAGTACTTC; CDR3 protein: CASSQEAGGSGEQYF
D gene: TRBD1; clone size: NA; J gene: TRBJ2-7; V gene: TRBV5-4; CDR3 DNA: TGTGCCAGCAGCTTTCAAACAGGGGTCTACGAGCAGTACTTC; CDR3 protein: CASSFQTGVYEQYF
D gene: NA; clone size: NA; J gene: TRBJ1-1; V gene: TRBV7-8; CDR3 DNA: TGTGCCAGCAGCTCCAGGGGCCCGAACACTGAAGCTTTCTTT; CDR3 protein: CASSSRGPNTEAFF
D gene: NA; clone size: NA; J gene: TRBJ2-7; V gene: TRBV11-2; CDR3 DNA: TGTGCCAGCAGCTTTGGCCAGGGCTACGAGCAGTACTTC; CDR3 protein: CASSFGQGYEQYF
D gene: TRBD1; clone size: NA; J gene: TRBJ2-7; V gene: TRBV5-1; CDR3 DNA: TGCGCCAGCAGCTTGGTGGCAGGGGGAGCGGCCGAGCAGTACTTC; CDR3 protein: CASSLVAGGAAEQYF
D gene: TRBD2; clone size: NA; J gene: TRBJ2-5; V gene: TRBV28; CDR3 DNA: TGCGGGACTAGCGGGAGGGCCAGAGAGACCCAGTACTTC; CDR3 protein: CGTSGRARETQYF
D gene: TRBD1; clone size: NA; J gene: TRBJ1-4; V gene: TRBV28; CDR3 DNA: TGTGCCAGCAGTTTAGGACAGGGCCTCTCTGAAAAACTGTTTTTT; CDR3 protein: CASSLGQGLSEKLFF
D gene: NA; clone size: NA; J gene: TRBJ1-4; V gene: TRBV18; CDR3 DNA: TGTGCCAGCTCACCGGGGACCCCAGGGGTGGAGGAAAAACTGTTTTTT; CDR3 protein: CASSPGTPGVEEKLFF
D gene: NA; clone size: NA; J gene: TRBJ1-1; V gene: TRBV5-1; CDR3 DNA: TGCGCCAGCAGCCCAAACCCAGGGGTAGTTACTGAAGCTTTCTTT; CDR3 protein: CASSPNPGVVTEAFF
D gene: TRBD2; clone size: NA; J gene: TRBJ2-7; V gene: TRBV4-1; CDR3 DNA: TGCGCCAGCAGCCTCCAGAGTAGCGGGAATTACGAGCAGTACTTC; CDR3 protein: CASSLQSSGNYEQYF
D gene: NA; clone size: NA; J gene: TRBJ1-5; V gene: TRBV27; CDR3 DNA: TGTGCCAGCAGGGGGGACTGGGGACAGCCCCAGCATTTT; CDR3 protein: CASRGDWGQPQHF
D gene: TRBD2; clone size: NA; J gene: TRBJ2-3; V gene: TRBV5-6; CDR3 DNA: TGTGCCAGCAGCTTGGCCGTCTCTAGCGGGAGCCCCATCACGCAGTATTTT; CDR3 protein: CASSLAVSSGSPITQYF
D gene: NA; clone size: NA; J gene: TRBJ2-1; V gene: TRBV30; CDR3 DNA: TGTGCCTGGGCGAGGAGCTACGAAAGCTCCTACAATGAGCAGTTCTTC; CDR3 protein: CAWARSYESSYNEQFF
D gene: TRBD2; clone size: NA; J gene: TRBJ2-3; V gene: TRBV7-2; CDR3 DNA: TGTGCCGGCAGCTTAGGGGCTAGCGGGACTACCACAGATACGCAGTATTTT; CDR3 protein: CAGSLGASGTTTDTQYF
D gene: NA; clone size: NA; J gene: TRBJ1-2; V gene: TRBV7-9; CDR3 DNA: TGTGCCAGCAGCAACCGACAGCCTCCATATGGCTACACCTTC; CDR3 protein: CASSNRQPPYGYTF
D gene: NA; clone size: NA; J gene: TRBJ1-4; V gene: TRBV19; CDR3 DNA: TGTGCCAGTAGTGCACTAACAGGGACTAATGAAAAACTGTTTTTT; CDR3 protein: CASSALTGTNEKLFF
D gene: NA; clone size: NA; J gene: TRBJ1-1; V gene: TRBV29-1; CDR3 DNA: TGCAGCGTTGTGACCAGGGGTCGGGACACTGAAGCTTTCTTT; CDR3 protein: CSVVTRGRDTEAFF
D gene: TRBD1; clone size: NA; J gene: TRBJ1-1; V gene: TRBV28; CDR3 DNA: TGTGCCAGCAGCTTCGGACAGGGGGAAGCTTTCTTT; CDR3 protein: CASSFGQGEAFF
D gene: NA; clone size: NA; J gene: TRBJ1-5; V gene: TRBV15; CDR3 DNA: TGTGCCACCAGCAGAGCTGGGAGTCAGCCCCAGCATTTT; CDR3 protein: CATSRAGSQPQHF
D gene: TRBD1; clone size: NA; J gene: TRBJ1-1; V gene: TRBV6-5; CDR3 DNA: TGTGCCAGCAGTGCAGGACAGGTGAACACTGAAGCTTTCTTT; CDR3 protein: CASSAGQVNTEAFF
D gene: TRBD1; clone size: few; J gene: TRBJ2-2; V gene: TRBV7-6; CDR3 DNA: TGTGCCAGCAGCTTGGGGGGACAGGGCACCGGGGAGCTGTTTTTT; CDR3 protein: CASSLGGQGTGELFF
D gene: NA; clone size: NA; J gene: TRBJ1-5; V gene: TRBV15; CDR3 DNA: TGTGCCACCAGCAGAGGTGGACAGACTATAAACAATCAGCCTCAGCATTTT; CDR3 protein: CATSRGGQTINNQPQHF
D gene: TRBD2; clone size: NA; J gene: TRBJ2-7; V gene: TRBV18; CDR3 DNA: TGTGCCAGCTCACCACCTGGAGCGGGAAATATCTACGAGCAGTACTTC; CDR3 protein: CASSPPGAGNIYEQYF
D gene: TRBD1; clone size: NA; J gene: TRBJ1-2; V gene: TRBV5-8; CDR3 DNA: TGTGCCAGCAGCCAAACGGGACAGATAGACTATGGCTACACCTTC; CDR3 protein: CASSQTGQIDYGYTF
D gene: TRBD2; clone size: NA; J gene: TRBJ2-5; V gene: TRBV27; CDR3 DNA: TGTGCCAGCAGTCCCTCTAGCGGGAGGGCCGTAAAAGAGACCCAGTACTTC; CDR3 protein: CASSPSSGRAVKETQYF
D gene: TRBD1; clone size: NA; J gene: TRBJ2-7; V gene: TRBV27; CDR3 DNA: TGTGCCAGCAGTTTATACATACAGGGGTACGAGCAGTACTTC; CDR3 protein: CASSLYIQGYEQYF
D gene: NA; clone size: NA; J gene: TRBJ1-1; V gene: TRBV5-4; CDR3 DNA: TGTGCCAGCAGCTTGGAACTCGGTGGGATGGACACTGAAGCCTTCTTT; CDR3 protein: CASSLELGGMDTEAFF
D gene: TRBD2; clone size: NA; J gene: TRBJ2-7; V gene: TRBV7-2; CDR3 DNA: TGTGCCAGCAGCCCTAGAGCGGGAGGGCTGACGAAGCCCCTTTCCGAGCAGTACTTC; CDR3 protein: CASSPRAGGLTKPLSEQYF
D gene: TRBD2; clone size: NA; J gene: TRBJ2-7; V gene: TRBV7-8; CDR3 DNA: TGTGCCAGCAGCTCAGGACTAGCGGGCAACGAGCAGTACTTC; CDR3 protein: CASSSGLAGNEQYF
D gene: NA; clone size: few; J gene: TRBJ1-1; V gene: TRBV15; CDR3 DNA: TGTGCCACCAGCAGGCTAACGGGGAACACTGAAGCTTTCTTT; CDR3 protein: CATSRLTGNTEAFF
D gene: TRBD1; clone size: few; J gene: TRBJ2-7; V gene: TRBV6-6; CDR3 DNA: TGTGCCAGCAGTTACCCGGGACAGGGGAACTACGAGCAGTACTTC; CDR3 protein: CASSYPGQGNYEQYF
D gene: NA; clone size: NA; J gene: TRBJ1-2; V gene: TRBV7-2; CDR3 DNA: TGTGCCAGCAGCTTAGTTTCGGGGGGCCGGGATTATGGCTACACCTTC; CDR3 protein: CASSLVSGGRDYGYTF
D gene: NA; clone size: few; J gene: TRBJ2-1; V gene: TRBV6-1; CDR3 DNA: TGTGCCAGCAGTGAAGACTACGGGGGAGTCTACAATGAGCAGTTCTTC; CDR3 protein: CASSEDYGGVYNEQFF
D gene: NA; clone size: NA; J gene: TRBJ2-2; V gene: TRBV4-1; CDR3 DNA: TGCGCCAGCACATACAGGGTTGGTAGCACCGGGGAGCTGTTTTTT; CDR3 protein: CASTYRVGSTGELFF
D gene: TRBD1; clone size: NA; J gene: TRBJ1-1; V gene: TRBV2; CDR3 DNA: TGTGCCAGCAGTGAAGGTGCAGTGGCAGGGGGGTTCACTGAAGCTTTCTTT; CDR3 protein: CASSEGAVAGGFTEAFF
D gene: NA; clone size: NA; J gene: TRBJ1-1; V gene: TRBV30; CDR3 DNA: TGTGCCTGGAGGAATAGCGGTGAAGCTTTCTTT; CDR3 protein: CAWRNSGEAFF
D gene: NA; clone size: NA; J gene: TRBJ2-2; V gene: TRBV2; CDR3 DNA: TGTGCCAGCATTCCGACAGGTTTGGGCGGGGAGCTGTTTTTT; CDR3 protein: CASIPTGLGGELFF
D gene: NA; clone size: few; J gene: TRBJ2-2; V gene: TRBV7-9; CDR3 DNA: TGTGCCAGCAACCCTGTGACAGGACCAAACACCGGGGAGCTGTTTTTT; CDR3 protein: CASNPVTGPNTGELFF
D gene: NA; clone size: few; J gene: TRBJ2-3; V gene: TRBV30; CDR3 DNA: TGTGCCTGGAGTGTACCACAGGGTAGCACAGATACGCAGTATTTT; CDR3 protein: CAWSVPQGSTDTQYF
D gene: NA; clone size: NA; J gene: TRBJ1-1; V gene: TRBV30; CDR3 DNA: TGTGCCTTGTCAGACACTGAAGCTTTCTTT; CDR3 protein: CALSDTEAFF
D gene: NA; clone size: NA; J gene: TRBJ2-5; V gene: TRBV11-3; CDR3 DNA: TGTGCCAGCAGCTTAGGAATTTCGGGGTTTAACCAAGAGACCCAGTACTTC; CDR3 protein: CASSLGISGFNQETQYF